Below, one TCR beta chain is given with its context. The CDR3 is 17 residues long. V dropped 3 bases and J dropped 5; count of bases not matched to a gene: 9. Per the germline V gene, CDR1 is LGHNA and CDR2 is YNFKEQ. TCRdb used MiXCR to reprocess the 5' RACE reads, holding one entry per CDR3 protein. The table has about 120,000 distinct CDR3 sequences, around 13% seen once. This entry belongs to a study of early T cells in non-severe SARS-CoV-2 infection. The clonotype originates from an adult who was a healthcare worker with PCR-confirmed SARS-CoV-2 infection or an uninfected control (not recorded which). The sample consisted of whole blood, taken at baseline. The chain links TRBV4-2 to TRBJ2-1; 11 nucleotides match TRBD2. The CDR3 reads CASSQGYKLAGDNEQFF. DNA for the CDR3: TGTGCCAGCAGCCAGGGATACAAACTAGCGGGGGACAATGAGCAGTTCTTC.